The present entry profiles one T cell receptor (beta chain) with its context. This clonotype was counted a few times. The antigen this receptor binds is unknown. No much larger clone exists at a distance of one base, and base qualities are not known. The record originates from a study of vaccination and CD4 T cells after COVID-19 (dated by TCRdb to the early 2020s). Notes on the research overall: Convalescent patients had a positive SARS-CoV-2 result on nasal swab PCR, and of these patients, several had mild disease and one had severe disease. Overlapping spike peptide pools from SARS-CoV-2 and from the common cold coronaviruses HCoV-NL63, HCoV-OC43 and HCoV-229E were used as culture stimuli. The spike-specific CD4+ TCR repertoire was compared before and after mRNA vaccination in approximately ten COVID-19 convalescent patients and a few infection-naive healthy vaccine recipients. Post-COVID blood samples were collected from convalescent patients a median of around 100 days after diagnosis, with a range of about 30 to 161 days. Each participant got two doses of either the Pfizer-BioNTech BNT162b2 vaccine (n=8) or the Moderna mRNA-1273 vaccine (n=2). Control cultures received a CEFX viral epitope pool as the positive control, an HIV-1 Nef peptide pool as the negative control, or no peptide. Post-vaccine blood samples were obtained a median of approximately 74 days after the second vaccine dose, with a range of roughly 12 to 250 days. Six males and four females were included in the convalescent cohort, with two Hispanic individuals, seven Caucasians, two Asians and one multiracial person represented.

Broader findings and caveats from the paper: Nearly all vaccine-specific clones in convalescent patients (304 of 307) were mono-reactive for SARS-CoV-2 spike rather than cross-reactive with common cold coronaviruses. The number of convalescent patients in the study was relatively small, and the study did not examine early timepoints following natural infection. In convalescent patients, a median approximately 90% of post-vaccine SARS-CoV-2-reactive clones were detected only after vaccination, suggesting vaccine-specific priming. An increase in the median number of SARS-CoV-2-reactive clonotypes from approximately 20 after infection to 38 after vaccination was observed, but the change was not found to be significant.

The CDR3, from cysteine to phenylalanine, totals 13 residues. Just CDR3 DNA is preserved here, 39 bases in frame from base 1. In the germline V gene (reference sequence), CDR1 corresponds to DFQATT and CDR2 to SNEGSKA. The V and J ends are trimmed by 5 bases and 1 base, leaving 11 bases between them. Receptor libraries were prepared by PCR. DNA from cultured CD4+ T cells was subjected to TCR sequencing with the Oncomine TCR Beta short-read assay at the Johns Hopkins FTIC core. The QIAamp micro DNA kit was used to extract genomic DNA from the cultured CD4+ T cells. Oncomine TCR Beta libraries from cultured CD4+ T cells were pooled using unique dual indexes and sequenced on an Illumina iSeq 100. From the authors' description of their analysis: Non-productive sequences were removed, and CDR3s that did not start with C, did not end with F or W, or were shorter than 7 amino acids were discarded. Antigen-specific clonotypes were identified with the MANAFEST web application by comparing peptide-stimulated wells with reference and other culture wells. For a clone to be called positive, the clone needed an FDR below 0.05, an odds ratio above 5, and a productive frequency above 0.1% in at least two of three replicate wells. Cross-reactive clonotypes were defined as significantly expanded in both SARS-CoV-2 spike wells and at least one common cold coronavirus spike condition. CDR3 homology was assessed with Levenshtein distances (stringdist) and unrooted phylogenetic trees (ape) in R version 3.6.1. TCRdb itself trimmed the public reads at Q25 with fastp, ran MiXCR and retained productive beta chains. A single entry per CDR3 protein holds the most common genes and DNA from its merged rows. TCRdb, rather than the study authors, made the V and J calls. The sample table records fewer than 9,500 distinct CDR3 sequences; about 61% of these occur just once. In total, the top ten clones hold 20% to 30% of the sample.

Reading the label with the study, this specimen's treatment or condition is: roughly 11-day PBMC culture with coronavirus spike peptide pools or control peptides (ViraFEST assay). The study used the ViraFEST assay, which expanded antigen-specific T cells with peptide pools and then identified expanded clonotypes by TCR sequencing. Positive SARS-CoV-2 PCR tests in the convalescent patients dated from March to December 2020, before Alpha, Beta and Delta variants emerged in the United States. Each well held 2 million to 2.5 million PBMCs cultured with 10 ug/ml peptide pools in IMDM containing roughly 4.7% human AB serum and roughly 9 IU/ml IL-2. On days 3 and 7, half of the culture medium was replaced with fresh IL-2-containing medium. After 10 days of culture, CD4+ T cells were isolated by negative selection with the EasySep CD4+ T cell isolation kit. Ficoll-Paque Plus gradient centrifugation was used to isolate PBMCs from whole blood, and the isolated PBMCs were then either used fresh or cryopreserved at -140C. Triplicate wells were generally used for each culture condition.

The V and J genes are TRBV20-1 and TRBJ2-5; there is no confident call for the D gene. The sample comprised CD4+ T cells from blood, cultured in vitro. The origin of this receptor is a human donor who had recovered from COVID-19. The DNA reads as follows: TGCAGTGCTTTGGCCACAATCCAAGAGACCCAGTACTTC. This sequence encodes CSALATIQETQYF.